The clone carrying this T cell receptor (beta chain) was seen only a few times. The data originate from a study of blood T cell repertoires in COVID-19. Study summary: The samples span acute and convalescent COVID-19 from the United States, Italy and Spain. T cells, B-cell-depleted T cells, or PBMCs provided the cDNA or gDNA that served as material.

The CDR3 runs 16 residues. CDR1 is MNHNS and CDR2 is SASEGT in the germline V gene. V was clipped by 2 bases and J by 4 bases; unmatched bases: 9. In the source study's methods: Scientists estimated how many nucleated cells there were by amplifying reference gene primers. TCRdb keeps only in-frame clones here, not all; method: immunoSEQ multiplex PCR. V and J calls and clone size are those listed in that table; D and trimming were worked out from the DNA. The table records some 190,000 clones, roughly four fifths of them present only once. This TCR derives from a woman aged 70-85 years with active or convalescent COVID-19. V gene TRBV6-1 combines with J gene TRBJ2-3; 7 nucleotides match TRBD1. The sample comprised peripheral blood. DNA of the CDR3: TGTGCCAGCAGTGAACAGCCAGGGGGTTACGCAGATACGCAGTATTTT. Encoded protein: CASSEQPGGYADTQYF.